This TCR beta chain was documented in a study of early T cells in non-severe SARS-CoV-2 infection. On the study more broadly: Chains were not paired, and sequencing was done on bulk RNA from unsorted whole blood.

Each CDR3 protein gets one entry after TCRdb re-called the 5' RACE reads with MiXCR. The sample consists of 87,000 or so distinct CDR3 sequences, over 9% of them appearing once. General observations from the study: Matching results from VDJdb favored anti-spike CD8 responses, leaving private and CD4 specificities undetected.

This clonotype has just a few counts. Antigen unknown. This TCR was recovered from an adult who was a healthcare worker with PCR-confirmed SARS-CoV-2 infection or an uninfected control (not recorded which). The source material was whole blood.

Here the CDR3 DNA reads TGTGCCAGCGTGCTGGGGAGCACAGATACGCAGTATTTT. Translated: CASVLGSTDTQYF. This chain connects TRBV6-6 to TRBJ2-3; D is unclear. The CDR3 has 13 amino acids. Germline values: CDR1 MNHNY, CDR2 SVGAGI (reference sequence). V lost 8 bases and J lost 0, with 9 bases in between.